This entry describes one TCR beta chain. The V segment lost 0 bases and the J segment 1 base; nucleotides outside the gene matches: 7. There are 19 residues in the CDR3. Germline assignment: CDR1 LGHNA and CDR2 YNFKEQ. The data were obtained in a study of blood T cell repertoires in COVID-19. Sequencing was performed with immunoSEQ multiplex PCR; in TCRdb, only in-frame clones are kept and a portion is missing. In the table there are roughly 390,000 clones, approximately 81% of which are singletons. V gene TRBV4-2 combines with J gene TRBJ2-6; 9 bases fit TRBD2. The receptor comes from a woman under 30 with acute or convalescent COVID-19. The source material was peripheral blood. The CDR3 loop is CASSQDLYSGGSGANVLTF. For the CDR3, the DNA is TGTGCCAGCAGCCAAGATTTATATAGCGGGGGATCTGGGGCCAACGTCCTGACTTTC.